A selection of T cell receptor beta chains follows, all from one sample in a study of T cells in Graves' hyperthyroidism and ophthalmopathy. TCRdb reanalysed the multiplex PCR reads using MiXCR and keeps one entry per CDR3 protein. Here the sample spans 400,000 to 500,000 distinct CDR3 sequences, approximately 14% being singletons. Sequencing was carried out using blood. The receptors were gathered from a woman between 18 and 29 years old with Graves' hyperthyroidism. The CDR3 runs from the conserved cysteine through the conserved F or W. A D gene is named only where the DNA matches it firmly. The size entry is marked missing in some rows and otherwise reads once, few, many or a size class.

clone_size	d_call	v_call	j_call	cdr3_aa	cdr3_nt
-	-	TRBV11-2	TRBJ2-1	CASSVQGSLYNEQFF	TGTGCCAGCAGCGTCCAGGGTTCTCTTTACAATGAGCAGTTCTTC
many	-	TRBV27	TRBJ2-3	CASRNFGGAYTDTQYF	TGTGCCAGCAGAAACTTCGGGGGCGCCTACACAGATACGCAGTATTTT
many	-	TRBV30	TRBJ1-6	CAWSLQNSPLHF	TGTGCCTGGAGTCTACAGAATTCACCCCTCCACTTT
many	-	TRBV6-6	TRBJ1-2	CASSYSGPTYGYTF	TGTGCCAGCAGTTACTCGGGGCCGACGTATGGCTACACCTTC
many	TRBD2	TRBV6-2/TRBV6-3	TRBJ2-5	CASSLLSGSGTQYF	TGTGCCAGCAGTCTACTTAGCGGGAGTGGGACCCAGTACTTC
many	-	TRBV20-1	TRBJ2-5	CSAGQETQYF	TGCAGTGCTGGACAAGAGACCCAGTACTTC
-	-	TRBV28	TRBJ2-1	CASTPWRHRANNEQFF	TGTGCCAGCACTCCCTGGAGGCACAGGGCAAACAATGAGCAGTTCTTC
many	-	TRBV27	TRBJ2-4	CASSLVGGNIQYF	TGTGCCAGCAGTTTAGTGGGTGGCAACATTCAGTACTTC
-	TRBD1	TRBV4-2	TRBJ1-4	CASSNGQGHNEKLFF	TGTGCCAGCAGCAACGGACAGGGACACAATGAAAAACTGTTTTTT
few	TRBD2	TRBV20-1	TRBJ2-2	CSARNLAGGLTGELFF	TGCAGTGCTAGAAATCTAGCGGGAGGGTTAACCGGGGAGCTGTTTTTT
-	TRBD2	TRBV2	TRBJ2-3	CASSPDPRLAGVRGTQYF	TGTGCCAGCAGCCCAGATCCCCGACTAGCGGGAGTACGGGGTACGCAGTATTTT
many	-	TRBV7-3	TRBJ2-2	CASSFNAGELFF	TGTGCCAGCAGCTTCAATGCCGGGGAGCTGTTTTTT
many	TRBD1	TRBV5-1	TRBJ1-4	CASSHKDRDREKLFF	TGCGCCAGCAGCCACAAAGACAGGGATCGGGAAAAACTGTTTTTT
many	TRBD1	TRBV6-2/TRBV6-3	TRBJ2-4	CASSYPRQGVKAKNIQYF	TGTGCCAGCAGTTACCCTCGACAGGGAGTCAAAGCCAAAAACATTCAGTACTTC
-	-	TRBV2	TRBJ1-6	CASSEGVGLSSPLHF	TGTGCCAGCAGCGAAGGGGTAGGGTTGAGTTCACCCCTCCACTTT
few	TRBD1	TRBV5-1	TRBJ2-7	CASSGGTGGAEQYF	TGCGCCAGCAGCGGAGGGACAGGGGGCGCCGAGCAGTACTTC
few	-	TRBV27	TRBJ1-2	CASEDRPPNYGYTF	TGTGCCAGCGAAGACAGGCCGCCTAACTATGGCTACACCTTC
many	TRBD2	TRBV6-2/TRBV6-3	TRBJ2-1	CASRPGLAGYNEQFF	TGTGCCAGCAGGCCTGGACTAGCGGGGTACAATGAGCAGTTCTTC
few	-	TRBV20-1	TRBJ2-1	CSSPGLNNEQFF	TGCAGTAGTCCAGGGCTTAACAATGAGCAGTTCTTC
once	-	TRBV30	TRBJ2-2	CAWMLGLENTGELFF	TGTGCCTGGATGTTGGGACTGGAGAACACCGGGGAGCTGTTTTTT
-	TRBD1	TRBV20-1	TRBJ1-6	CSAKTGTSPLHF	TGCAGTGCGAAGACAGGGACTTCACCCCTCCACTTT
few	TRBD1	TRBV28	TRBJ2-7	CASSSPGGRDSRTYEQYF	TGTGCCAGCAGTTCCCCGGGTGGCCGGGACAGCAGAACCTACGAGCAGTACTTC
few	-	TRBV5-6	TRBJ1-5	CASSLGSVGPQHF	TGTGCCAGCAGCTTGGGTTCCGTCGGGCCCCAGCATTTT
many	-	TRBV28	TRBJ2-7	CASSPALGTVSYEQYF	TGTGCCAGCAGTCCGGCGCTTGGGACGGTCTCCTACGAGCAGTACTTC
-	-	TRBV7-2	TRBJ1-3	CASSYLAGSGYF	TGTGCCAGCAGCTATCTAGCGGGATCTGGATATTTT
many	-	TRBV2	TRBJ2-5	CASSEGAGLQETQYF	TGTGCCAGCAGTGAAGGTGCGGGACTCCAAGAGACCCAGTACTTC
-	-	TRBV24-1	TRBJ1-5	CATSDRRKANQPQHF	TGTGCCACCAGTGATCGCAGGAAGGCCAATCAGCCCCAGCATTTT
few	-	TRBV28	TRBJ1-6	CASSLNIGGPGSPLHF	TGTGCCAGCAGTTTAAATATAGGGGGGCCAGGTTCACCCCTCCACTTT
-	TRBD2	TRBV28	TRBJ2-5	CASSFPGLAGHRIETQYF	TGTGCCAGCAGTTTCCCGGGACTAGCGGGACATCGAATAGAGACCCAGTACTTC
many	-	TRBV28	TRBJ1-5	CASSVDQPQHF	TGTGCCAGCAGCGTGGATCAGCCCCAGCATTTT
few	TRBD1	TRBV13	TRBJ1-1	CASSLAAGQGDMNTEAFF	TGTGCCAGCAGCTTAGCGGCCGGGCAGGGGGACATGAACACTGAAGCTTTCTTT
many	TRBD2	TRBV6-2/TRBV6-3	TRBJ2-1	CASSYFRGRSYNEQFF	TGTGCCAGCAGTTACTTTCGCGGGAGGTCCTACAATGAGCAGTTCTTC
few	TRBD2	TRBV6-4	TRBJ2-3	CASKRLAGPSTDTQYF	TGTGCCAGCAAACGACTAGCGGGTCCTAGCACAGATACGCAGTATTTT
many	TRBD2	TRBV11-3	TRBJ2-7	CASREVWREGPHEQYF	TGTGCTTCCCGCGAGGTTTGGCGGGAGGGTCCTCACGAGCAGTACTTC
-	TRBD1	TRBV20-1	TRBJ1-5	CSARPGGVGQPQHF	TGCAGTGCTAGACCAGGGGGCGTCGGTCAGCCCCAGCATTTT
-	TRBD2	TRBV6-1	TRBJ2-3	CASSSQREEVTDTQYF	TGTGCCAGCAGTAGTCAGCGGGAGGAGGTCACAGATACGCAGTATTTT
-	TRBD1	TRBV28	TRBJ2-3	CASSLTGGSSTDTQYF	TGTGCCAGCAGTCTGACAGGGGGAAGTAGCACAGATACGCAGTATTTT
-	-	TRBV19	TRBJ1-1	CASRKSTAGNTEAFF	TGTGCCAGTAGAAAATCGACCGCAGGCAACACTGAAGCTTTCTTT
-	TRBD2	TRBV11-3	TRBJ2-1	CASSLGRTSGRREQFF	TGTGCCAGCAGCTTAGGTCGGACTAGCGGGAGAAGGGAGCAGTTCTTC
-	-	TRBV5-5	TRBJ1-5	CASRVLLNQPQHF	TGTGCCAGCAGGGTTCTCTTAAATCAGCCCCAGCATTTT
many	-	TRBV7-9	TRBJ2-7	CAYESGAEYEQYF	TGTGCCTACGAATCTGGGGCAGAATACGAGCAGTACTTC
many	-	TRBV10-3	TRBJ2-7	CAISEASYEQYF	TGTGCCATCAGTGAGGCCTCCTACGAGCAGTACTTC
many	TRBD2	TRBV5-1	TRBJ2-1	CASSFSLAGGENEQFF	TGCGCCAGCAGCTTTAGTCTAGCGGGAGGGGAGAATGAGCAGTTCTTC
many	TRBD1	TRBV7-9	TRBJ2-3	CASSLQGDRWADTQYF	TGTGCCAGCAGCTTACAGGGGGATCGGTGGGCAGATACGCAGTATTTT
many	TRBD1	TRBV19	TRBJ2-1	CASSIAGGTGYNEQFF	TGTGCCAGTAGTATTGCAGGGGGTACAGGGTACAATGAGCAGTTCTTC
-	TRBD2	TRBV6-9	TRBJ2-1	CASTFGLAGVVDEQFF	TGTGCCAGCACTTTCGGCCTAGCGGGAGTGGTCGATGAGCAGTTCTTC
few	-	TRBV29-1	TRBJ1-6	CSVQMGNSPLHF	TGCAGCGTTCAAATGGGGAATTCACCCCTCCACTTT
many	-	TRBV6-1	TRBJ2-3	CASRQTRELDTQYF	TGTGCCAGCAGGCAGACTAGGGAATTAGATACGCAGTATTTT
once	TRBD2	TRBV5-4	TRBJ2-2	CASNPAGANTGELFF	TGTGCCAGCAACCCCGCGGGAGCTAACACCGGGGAGCTGTTTTTT
few	-	TRBV27	TRBJ2-6	CASSSPSSRLSISNSGANVLTF	TGTGCCAGCAGTTCCCCCAGTTCCCGACTCTCGATATCAAACTCTGGGGCCAACGTCCTGACTTTC
-	TRBD1	TRBV30	TRBJ2-7	CAWKNRGLAYEQYF	TGTGCCTGGAAAAACAGGGGGCTGGCCTACGAGCAGTACTTC
many	-	TRBV7-8	TRBJ1-1	CASSSITVNTEAFF	TGTGCCAGCAGCTCAATTACAGTGAACACTGAAGCTTTCTTT
many	-	TRBV28	TRBJ1-2	CASSFGYYGYTF	TGTGCCAGCAGTTTCGGTTACTATGGCTACACCTTC
many	-	TRBV6-1	TRBJ2-7	CASSYDGGYEQYF	TGTGCCAGCAGTTATGATGGGGGCTACGAGCAGTACTTC
-	TRBD2	TRBV19	TRBJ2-5	CASRRGTSGISTETQYF	TGTGCCAGTAGAAGGGGAACTAGCGGGATCTCTACAGAGACCCAGTACTTC
many	-	TRBV7-2	TRBJ1-4	CASSLDGKLFF	TGTGCCAGCAGCTTAGACGGAAAACTGTTTTTT
-	-	TRBV19	TRBJ2-1	CASRLDSTIEEFF	TGTGCCAGTAGATTGGACAGTACCATAGAGGAGTTCTTC
-	-	TRBV7-9	TRBJ2-7	CASSLLGGGSGSYEQYF	TGTGCCAGCAGCTTACTCGGGGGCGGGAGTGGCTCCTACGAGCAGTACTTC
many	TRBD1	TRBV12-3/TRBV12-4	TRBJ2-1	CASTLPQGGNNEQFF	TGTGCCAGCACCCTACCACAGGGGGGTAACAATGAGCAGTTCTTC